These T cell receptor beta chains were read from a single sample in a study of T cell responses to AZD1222 COVID-19 vaccine. Sequenced by immunoSEQ multiplex PCR; TCRdb stores in-frame clones only, minus some. The sample has about 140,000 clones; 90% are singletons. Specimen: peripheral blood, collected 28 days after the second AZD1222 dose. These receptor sequences come from an adult who received the AZD1222 COVID-19 vaccine. Both conserved end residues are part of each CDR3. The D gene is left open where the match is weak. The size field is filled for only some rows; it gives once, few, many or a size class.

V	J	D	size	DNA	CDR3
TRBV3-1/TRBV3-2	TRBJ1-3	-	-	TGTGCCAGCAGCCAAGGCAGCGGAAACACCATATATTTT	CASSQGSGNTIYF
TRBV6-6	TRBJ2-7	TRBD2	-	TGTGCCAGCACGCGGGAGAAAGGCTACGAGCAGTACTTC	CASTREKGYEQYF
TRBV6-2/TRBV6-3	TRBJ2-7	-	-	TGTGCCAGCAGTTACTCGACGGCAACCTACGAGCAGTACTTC	CASSYSTATYEQYF
TRBV18	TRBJ1-1	-	-	TGTGCCAGCTCATCGGACTGGACAAACACTGAAGCTTTCTTT	CASSSDWTNTEAFF
TRBV2	TRBJ2-7	-	-	TGTGCCAGCAGCCGGGAGCTGAACTACGAGCAGTACTTC	CASSRELNYEQYF
TRBV5-1	TRBJ2-5	-	few	TGCGCCAGCAGCTTTTTCGGGGGTACGCAAGAGACCCAGTACTTC	CASSFFGGTQETQYF
TRBV6-6	TRBJ2-7	-	-	TGTGCCAGCACTTTAGCTTGGGACCAGCCCTACGAGCAGTACTTC	CASTLAWDQPYEQYF
TRBV23-1	TRBJ1-5	-	-	TGCGCCAGCAGTCAATCCAGCAGTATCAATCAGCCCCAGCATTTT	CASSQSSSINQPQHF
TRBV2	TRBJ1-5	-	-	TGTGCCAGCTCCGGGCAGGGTTGGAGCAATCAGCCCCAGCATTTT	CASSGQGWSNQPQHF
TRBV18	TRBJ1-2	TRBD1	-	TGTGCCAGCTCACCAGTGGAACAGGGGGACTATGGCTACACCTTC	CASSPVEQGDYGYTF
TRBV2	TRBJ1-2	-	-	TGTGCCAGCAGCCTTACAGGGTATAGCGGCTACACCTTC	CASSLTGYSGYTF
TRBV6-5	TRBJ1-2	-	-	TGTGCCAGCAGTTACTCAGGCAGGGCGTATGGCTACACCTTC	CASSYSGRAYGYTF
TRBV7-3	TRBJ2-6	-	-	TGTGCCAGCAGCTTATCGCGGACGGGGGCAACCAACGTCCTGACTTTC	CASSLSRTGATNVLTF
TRBV27	TRBJ1-2	-	-	TGTGCCAGGGAGGACAGATCCTATGGCTACACCTTC	CAREDRSYGYTF
TRBV27	TRBJ2-3	-	-	TGTGCCAGCAGTTTCCAGGGCGGGGCGCTTGGCCCAGATACGCAGTATTTT	CASSFQGGALGPDTQYF
TRBV4-2	TRBJ2-1	-	-	TGTGCCAGCAGCCACCCCACTGGATGGGACGGCAAAAATGAGCAGTTCTTC	CASSHPTGWDGKNEQFF
TRBV6-1	TRBJ1-1	-	-	TGTGCCAGCAGTGAACAGGCGAACACTGAAGCTTTCTTT	CASSEQANTEAFF
TRBV30	TRBJ2-3	TRBD1	-	TGTGCCTGGAGAAGGACAGGGGGGAGCACAGATACGCAGTATTTT	CAWRRTGGSTDTQYF
TRBV19	TRBJ2-1	TRBD1	-	TGTGCCAGTAGTATCGGACAGGGGGCAGGCAATGAGCAGTTCTTC	CASSIGQGAGNEQFF
TRBV6-1	TRBJ2-1	-	-	TGTGCCAGCAGTATACAGGGAGGGTACAATGAGCAGTTCTTC	CASSIQGGYNEQFF
TRBV7-2	TRBJ1-2	TRBD1	-	TGTGCCAGCAGCCAACAGGGGCGCAGAAATGGCTACACCTTC	CASSQQGRRNGYTF
TRBV7-9	TRBJ2-2	TRBD1	-	TGTGCCAGCACGGACAGGGTCCCCCCGAACACCGGGGAGCTGTTTTTT	CASTDRVPPNTGELFF
TRBV10-2	TRBJ2-3	TRBD2	-	TGCGCCACCCGACTAGCGGGCACAGATACGCAGTATTTT	CATRLAGTDTQYF
TRBV19	TRBJ1-2	-	-	TGTGCCAGTAGTATACCCGTCCAGGGCAAACGCTCTGGCTACACCTTC	CASSIPVQGKRSGYTF
TRBV6-5	TRBJ1-4	-	few	TGTGCCAGCAGTTACCCCGGGACCCGAGGGGAAAAACTGTTTTTT	CASSYPGTRGEKLFF
TRBV6-5	TRBJ1-6	-	-	TGTGCCAGCAGGAAAATCGGGGGGCTCGTCCACTTT	CASRKIGGLVHF
TRBV4-1	TRBJ1-3	-	-	TGCGCCAGCAGCCAAGAACCAACGACAGTCTCTGGAAACACCATATATTTT	CASSQEPTTVSGNTIYF
TRBV28	TRBJ1-2	-	-	TGTGCCAGCAGTTTTGGTTATGGCTACACCTTC	CASSFGYGYTF